This T cell receptor (beta chain) derives from a study of Tregs in tolerant kidney transplant recipients. Measured with immunoSEQ multiplex PCR; TCRdb has only the in-frame clones, and not every one. This table holds approximately 93,000 clones, more than 85% found once. Study conclusions and caveats: The small number of patients limits these findings pending further validation.

CD4+CD25+CD127- Tregs, CD4+CD25- non-Tregs, CD4 and CD8 cells were sorted. As for this clone: Its antigen is undetermined.

The CDR3 sequence is 10 residues long. The germline V gene encodes CDR1 DFQATT and CDR2 SNEGSKA (reference sequence). Deletions cut 5 bases from V and 7 bases from J, with 6 bases between. Sample: CD4+ T cells from blood, taken before the transplant. The source of this sequence is a human donor who received a combined kidney and bone marrow transplant. The rearrangement uses TRBV20-1 and TRBJ2-1, with D unresolved. CDR3 DNA: TGCAGTGCTCTCGGGAATGAGCAGTTCTTC. Protein sequence: CSALGNEQFF.